The sequence of this TCR beta chain was determined in a study of OX40 agonist ivuxolimab in advanced cancers. For the wider study: Ivuxolimab, which targeted the costimulatory receptor OX40 (CD134), was an agonistic, fully human IgG2 monoclonal antibody. Partial responses were achieved by three dose-escalation patients, of whom one had hepatocellular carcinoma and two had cutaneous melanoma. Prior anti-PD-1, anti-PD-L1 or anti-CTLA-4 therapy was permitted, and checkpoint inhibitors had been received by about 36% of dose-escalation patients. The dose-escalation cohort was about 86% male with a mean age of about 65 years, ranging from roughly 23 to 90. Intravenous ivuxolimab was administered to patients every 2 weeks at six dose levels: 0.01, 0.1, 0.3, 1.5, 3 and 10 mg/kg. Peripheral TCRbeta sequencing aimed to test whether ivuxolimab altered TCR sequence diversity and caused clonal T-cell expansion. The paper covers the monotherapy dose-escalation part of the phase I ivuxolimab trial, which included N of about 56 patients. Of the 50 to 55 patients in dose escalation, 19 had hepatocellular carcinoma, around 15 had melanoma, 9 had renal cell carcinoma and 9 had head and neck cancer.

In this sample, this clone turned up once. This receptor's antigen is unknown. Base qualities are not at hand, and no much larger clone is one base apart. Genomic DNA was isolated from the sorted cells so that the TCRbeta CDR3 region could be sequenced. The immunoSEQ Assay was used to sequence the TCRbeta CDR3 regions. TCRdb re-hosts the immuneACCESS table, in-frame sequences only. Its copies lack some clones; in the studies checked, an unresolved V gene accounts for under half of them, and the cause for the rest is not known. The sample table shows about 70,000 clones, and 85% are seen once. The ten top clones hold about 0.49% of the sample. V drops 5 bases and J drops 2 bases, leaving 11 bases in between. The germline V gene (reference sequence) sets CDR1 to LNHDA and CDR2 to SQIVND. The CDR3 covers 14 residues, taking in both the cysteine and the phenylalanine. The kept DNA is CDR3 alone, 42 bases in frame from the first base.

Summary of the overall study and its limitations: On average, CD8+ T cells showed more expanded clones than CD4+ T cells after ivuxolimab. At doses of 0.1 to 3.0 mg/kg, clonal expansion of both CD4+ and CD8+ T cells in blood was seen between baseline and week 6. In the 0.1-3.0 mg/kg groups, partial responders had among the lowest normalized peripheral clonal expansion, particularly in CD8+ T cells. Low levels of normalized T-cell clonal expansion were also shown by some nonresponding patients. Antigen specificity was not determined for the clonally expanded peripheral T cells.

Patients with autoimmune disease history or receiving systemic immunosuppression were excluded from the trial. Peripheral blood for TCR sequencing was drawn from every dose cohort at baseline, at cycle 4 day 1 and at cycle 7 day 1. Samples were obtained from an open-label, multicenter, first-in-human phase I dose-escalation trial of ivuxolimab. Adults with locally advanced or metastatic melanoma, renal cell, hepatocellular, or head and neck squamous cell carcinoma were enrolled in the trial. Before TCR sequencing, CD4+ T cells and CD8+ T cells were sorted from peripheral blood as separate populations.

Specimen: CD4+ or CD8+ T cells sorted from blood, collected in a trial of the OX40 agonist ivuxolimab. The chain links TRBV19 with TRBJ2-3, and the D gene may be TRBD1, 6 bases matching. The TCR comes from an adult with an advanced solid tumor such as melanoma, head and neck, liver or kidney cancer. The DNA reads as follows: TGTGCCAGTAGTGGACAGACTTTCACAGATACGCAGTATTTT. This codes for CASSGQTFTDTQYF.